This T cell receptor beta chain was captured by sequencing in a study of cytomegalovirus exposure and HLA in healthy donors. Overall study results and limits: Accurate prediction of HLA-A and HLA-B alleles (for most subjects) was reportedly achieved from TCR beta sequences.

Donors had nominal health at sampling but likely had unrecorded immune exposures. In this sample, this clone turned up a few times. The antigen remains unidentified. 13 Jbeta primers and 60 Vbeta primers were used for the PCR. Sequenced by immunoSEQ multiplex PCR; TCRdb stores in-frame clones only, minus some. In the table there are roughly 180,000 clones, approximately 77% of which are singletons. The specimen sequenced was PBMCs. The origin of this receptor is a female donor in good health and CMV-seronegative.

CDR3 residues: CSAGGGPETQYF. The CDR3 DNA follows: TGCAGCGCGGGGGGAGGGCCGGAGACCCAGTACTTC. The rearrangement joins TRBV29-1 to TRBJ2-5; 7 bases are shared with TRBD2. CDR1 and CDR2 (germline): SQVTM, ANQGSEA. The CDR3 is made up of 12 amino acids. J gave up 5 bases and V 7 bases, and 7 bases lay outside the gene matches.